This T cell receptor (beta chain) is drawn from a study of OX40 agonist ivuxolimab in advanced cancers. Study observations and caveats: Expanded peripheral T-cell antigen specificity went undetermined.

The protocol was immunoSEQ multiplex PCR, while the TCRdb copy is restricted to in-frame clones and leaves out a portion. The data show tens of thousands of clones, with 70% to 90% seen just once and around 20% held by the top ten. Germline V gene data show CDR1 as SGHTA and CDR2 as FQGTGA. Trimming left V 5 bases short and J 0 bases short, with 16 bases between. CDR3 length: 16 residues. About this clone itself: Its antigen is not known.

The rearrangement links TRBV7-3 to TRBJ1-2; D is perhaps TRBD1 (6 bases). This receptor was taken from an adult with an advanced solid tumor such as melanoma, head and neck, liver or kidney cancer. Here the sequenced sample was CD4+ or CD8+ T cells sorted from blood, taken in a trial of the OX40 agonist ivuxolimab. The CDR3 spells CASSPQGPFSNYGYTF. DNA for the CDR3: TGTGCCAGCAGCCCACAGGGCCCCTTTTCTAACTATGGCTACACCTTC. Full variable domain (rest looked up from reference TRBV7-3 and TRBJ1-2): GAGVSQTPSNKVTEKGKYVELRCDPISGHTALYWYRQSLGQGPEFLIYFQGTGAADDSGLPNDRFFAVRPEGSVSTLKIQRTERGDSAVYLCASSPQGPFSNYGYTFGSGTRLTVV.